This is a list of T cell receptor beta chains from one sample in a study of response to subunit inactivated influenza vaccine. MiXCR, applied by TCRdb to the RT-PCR reads, yields one record per CDR3 protein. This repertoire shows roughly 540,000 distinct CDR3 sequences, roughly a quarter found once; its top ten account for approximately 3%. In addition, the sample was reused for a study of T cells expressing NK-cell markers.

Sequenced material: CD4+ T cells sorted from PBMCs, taken 12 days after vaccination. The receptors were sampled from a man aged 45-65 years who received an inactivated influenza vaccine. The CDR3 runs from the conserved cysteine through the conserved F or W. Fields, in order: V gene, J gene, D gene, clone size, CDR3 DNA, CDR3 protein. A D gene is named only where the DNA matches it firmly. Size tells how often a clone was seen (once, few, many) or the class of an expanded clone, and some rows leave it out.

V gene: TRBV5-1; J gene: TRBJ1-1; D gene: TRBD1; clone size: NA; CDR3 DNA: TGCGCCAGCAAACCCGAGACAGGGGGCTTCACTGAAGCTTTCTTT; CDR3 protein: CASKPETGGFTEAFF
V gene: TRBV18; J gene: TRBJ2-7; D gene: NA; clone size: few; CDR3 DNA: TGTGCCAGCTCACCAGTAGACTACGAGCAGTACTTC; CDR3 protein: CASSPVDYEQYF
V gene: TRBV9; J gene: TRBJ2-3; D gene: TRBD2; clone size: few; CDR3 DNA: TGTGCCAGCAGCGTAGAGCGGGGGTACACAGATACGCAGTATTTT; CDR3 protein: CASSVERGYTDTQYF
V gene: TRBV3-1; J gene: TRBJ1-4; D gene: NA; clone size: NA; CDR3 DNA: TGTGCCAGCAGCCCCTACGGGGGGAATGAAAAACTGTTTTTT; CDR3 protein: CASSPYGGNEKLFF
V gene: TRBV18; J gene: TRBJ2-3; D gene: NA; clone size: NA; CDR3 DNA: TGTGCCAGCTCGGTCGTCCTACTCTCTAGCACAGATACGCAGTATTTT; CDR3 protein: CASSVVLLSSTDTQYF
V gene: TRBV2; J gene: TRBJ1-1; D gene: TRBD1; clone size: NA; CDR3 DNA: TGTGCCAGCAGTGCATCAGGGGGCTACACTGAAGCTTTCTTT; CDR3 protein: CASSASGGYTEAFF
V gene: TRBV28; J gene: TRBJ2-2; D gene: NA; clone size: few; CDR3 DNA: TGTGCCACTCGAAGGGGGAGGAACACCGGGGAGCTGTTTTTT; CDR3 protein: CATRRGRNTGELFF
V gene: TRBV7-3; J gene: TRBJ2-1; D gene: NA; clone size: NA; CDR3 DNA: TGTGCCAGCAGCGAGGAACCTCTTGGTGAGCAGTTCTTC; CDR3 protein: CASSEEPLGEQFF
V gene: TRBV29-1; J gene: TRBJ1-5; D gene: NA; clone size: few; CDR3 DNA: TGCAGCGTTGTTGCCGGGGTTCAGGGTCAGCCCCAGCATTTT; CDR3 protein: CSVVAGVQGQPQHF
V gene: TRBV7-2; J gene: TRBJ2-3; D gene: TRBD1; clone size: NA; CDR3 DNA: TGTGCCAGCAGCTTACCGGGACAGGATACGCAGTATTTT; CDR3 protein: CASSLPGQDTQYF
V gene: TRBV6-1; J gene: TRBJ1-2; D gene: NA; clone size: many; CDR3 DNA: TGTGCCAGCGCCCCCCGGGATGACTATGGCTACACCTTC; CDR3 protein: CASAPRDDYGYTF
V gene: TRBV12-3/TRBV12-4; J gene: TRBJ1-1; D gene: NA; clone size: few; CDR3 DNA: TGTGCCAGCAGTTTGCAGGGGCGGGAAGCTTTCTTT; CDR3 protein: CASSLQGREAFF
V gene: TRBV6-5; J gene: TRBJ1-5; D gene: TRBD1; clone size: few; CDR3 DNA: TGTGCCAGCAGTTACTCTGCCCGGGACAGATATAATCAGCCCCAGCATTTT; CDR3 protein: CASSYSARDRYNQPQHF
V gene: TRBV14; J gene: TRBJ2-2; D gene: NA; clone size: few; CDR3 DNA: TGTGCCAGCAGCCGAAGGAGGACGAACACCGGGGAGCTGTTTTTT; CDR3 protein: CASSRRRTNTGELFF
V gene: TRBV7-9; J gene: TRBJ2-1; D gene: NA; clone size: NA; CDR3 DNA: TGTGCCAGCAGCTTTACCGGGTTACAGTTCTTC; CDR3 protein: CASSFTGLQFF
V gene: TRBV7-6; J gene: TRBJ1-1; D gene: TRBD1; clone size: NA; CDR3 DNA: TGTGCCGTCCAAGACAGGGTTGGAACTGAAGCTTTCTTT; CDR3 protein: CAVQDRVGTEAFF
V gene: TRBV21-1; J gene: TRBJ1-2; D gene: NA; clone size: NA; CDR3 DNA: TGTGCCAGCAGCTCGTACAGGCGGGGCTACACCTTC; CDR3 protein: CASSSYRRGYTF
V gene: TRBV29-1; J gene: TRBJ2-2; D gene: NA; clone size: NA; CDR3 DNA: TGCAGCGCGAGACCGAGCACGGGGCAGACCGGGGAGCTGTTTTTT; CDR3 protein: CSARPSTGQTGELFF
V gene: TRBV5-1; J gene: TRBJ2-3; D gene: TRBD1; clone size: few; CDR3 DNA: TGCGCCAGCAGCTTGACCCCAGACAGGGCAGATACGCAGTATTTT; CDR3 protein: CASSLTPDRADTQYF
V gene: TRBV6-2/TRBV6-3; J gene: TRBJ2-2; D gene: NA; clone size: few; CDR3 DNA: TGTGCCAGCAGGTACCGACTAAGGAACACCGGGGAGCTGTTTTTT; CDR3 protein: CASRYRLRNTGELFF
V gene: TRBV5-1; J gene: TRBJ2-1; D gene: TRBD1; clone size: many; CDR3 DNA: TGCGCCAGCAGCTCGATCCGCAACACAGGGGGCAATGAGCAGTTCTTC; CDR3 protein: CASSSIRNTGGNEQFF
V gene: TRBV12-3/TRBV12-4; J gene: TRBJ2-7; D gene: NA; clone size: NA; CDR3 DNA: TGTGCCAGCAGTTTATACGGGTCCTACGAGCAGTACTTC; CDR3 protein: CASSLYGSYEQYF
V gene: TRBV2; J gene: TRBJ2-7; D gene: TRBD1; clone size: NA; CDR3 DNA: TGTGCCAGCAAGTTCGGACAGGGTGGCTACGAGCAGTACTTC; CDR3 protein: CASKFGQGGYEQYF
V gene: TRBV7-9; J gene: TRBJ2-3; D gene: TRBD2; clone size: few; CDR3 DNA: TGTGCCAGCAGCTACTTAGCGGGGGGGCCAACAGATACGCAGTATTTT; CDR3 protein: CASSYLAGGPTDTQYF
V gene: TRBV12-3/TRBV12-4; J gene: TRBJ1-5; D gene: TRBD1; clone size: many; CDR3 DNA: TGTGCCAGCAGTCTGACAGGGGATCAGCCCCAGCATTTT; CDR3 protein: CASSLTGDQPQHF
V gene: TRBV6-1; J gene: TRBJ2-1; D gene: NA; clone size: NA; CDR3 DNA: TGTGCCAGCATAGGGGACACCGCCTACAATGAGCAGTTCTTC; CDR3 protein: CASIGDTAYNEQFF
V gene: TRBV5-6; J gene: TRBJ1-2; D gene: NA; clone size: many; CDR3 DNA: TGTGCCAGCAGCCCGAATAGGGGGGACATGTACTATGGCTACACCTTC; CDR3 protein: CASSPNRGDMYYGYTF
V gene: TRBV5-5; J gene: TRBJ1-1; D gene: NA; clone size: few; CDR3 DNA: TGTGCCAGCAGCTCGGGCCAGAACGTTGGAAAGAACACTGAAGCTTTCTTT; CDR3 protein: CASSSGQNVGKNTEAFF
V gene: TRBV5-5; J gene: TRBJ2-7; D gene: NA; clone size: few; CDR3 DNA: TGTGCCAGCAGCCAGCAGCCCGACAGGATTCCGCACGAGCAGTACTTC; CDR3 protein: CASSQQPDRIPHEQYF
V gene: TRBV12-3/TRBV12-4; J gene: TRBJ1-5; D gene: NA; clone size: few; CDR3 DNA: TGTGCCAGCAGTTCCGGGGGACAAGGAGGCCAGCATTTT; CDR3 protein: CASSSGGQGGQHF
V gene: TRBV7-9; J gene: TRBJ2-2; D gene: NA; clone size: NA; CDR3 DNA: TGTGCCAGCAGCCCCGGGACCCATAACACCGGGGAGCTGTTTTTT; CDR3 protein: CASSPGTHNTGELFF
V gene: TRBV20-1; J gene: TRBJ2-1; D gene: TRBD2; clone size: few; CDR3 DNA: TGCAGTGCTAGACGTCTAGCGGGAGTTGAGCAGTTCTTC; CDR3 protein: CSARRLAGVEQFF
V gene: TRBV5-1; J gene: TRBJ2-2; D gene: NA; clone size: NA; CDR3 DNA: TGCGCCAGCAGCTACGGGACATTGAACACCGGGGAGCTGTTTTTT; CDR3 protein: CASSYGTLNTGELFF
V gene: TRBV24-1; J gene: TRBJ2-1; D gene: TRBD2; clone size: few; CDR3 DNA: TGTGCCACAAAGGGACTAGCGGACGCAATTCAGTTCTTC; CDR3 protein: CATKGLADAIQFF
V gene: TRBV3-1; J gene: TRBJ2-3; D gene: NA; clone size: once; CDR3 DNA: TGTGCCAGCAGCCAAGAGACCTCAGGGACAGATACGCAGTATTTT; CDR3 protein: CASSQETSGTDTQYF
V gene: TRBV5-1; J gene: TRBJ2-5; D gene: NA; clone size: NA; CDR3 DNA: TGCGCCAGCAGCTTGGCCGGCGCAGCTTTAGAGACCCAGTACTTC; CDR3 protein: CASSLAGAALETQYF
V gene: TRBV6-2/TRBV6-3; J gene: TRBJ2-3; D gene: NA; clone size: NA; CDR3 DNA: TGTGCCAGCAGTTACGGATGGGATACGCAGTATTTT; CDR3 protein: CASSYGWDTQYF
V gene: TRBV24-1; J gene: TRBJ2-1; D gene: NA; clone size: few; CDR3 DNA: TGTGCCACCAGTGATCTCACCTGGGATGGCTCCTACAATGAGCAGTTCTTC; CDR3 protein: CATSDLTWDGSYNEQFF
V gene: TRBV20-1; J gene: TRBJ2-1; D gene: NA; clone size: NA; CDR3 DNA: TGCAGTGCTAGTGGCAGGGCGAATGAGCAGTTCTTC; CDR3 protein: CSASGRANEQFF
V gene: TRBV28; J gene: TRBJ2-5; D gene: NA; clone size: NA; CDR3 DNA: TGTGCCAGCATGGGAGGATCGTTGGGAGGCAGGAAGACCCAGTACTTC; CDR3 protein: CASMGGSLGGRKTQYF
V gene: TRBV29-1; J gene: TRBJ2-7; D gene: NA; clone size: few; CDR3 DNA: TGCAGCGTTGGGAGGCGGGATCTCTCCTACGAGCAGTACTTC; CDR3 protein: CSVGRRDLSYEQYF
V gene: TRBV3-1; J gene: TRBJ2-2; D gene: NA; clone size: few; CDR3 DNA: TGTGCCAGCAGCCAAGGTTCTTCACTCACCGGGGAGCTGTTTTTT; CDR3 protein: CASSQGSSLTGELFF
V gene: TRBV20-1; J gene: TRBJ2-3; D gene: NA; clone size: NA; CDR3 DNA: TGCAGTGCTATAGAGCGTCCCCGGTCTTCTCACAGCGATACGCAGTATTTT; CDR3 protein: CSAIERPRSSHSDTQYF
V gene: TRBV5-1; J gene: TRBJ2-5; D gene: NA; clone size: few; CDR3 DNA: TGCGCCAGCAGCTTGGTGGCTACCCAAGAGACCCAGTACTTC; CDR3 protein: CASSLVATQETQYF
V gene: TRBV12-3/TRBV12-4; J gene: TRBJ2-3; D gene: NA; clone size: many; CDR3 DNA: TGTGCCAGCAGCCCGTTATCGAGGACAGATACGCAGTATTTT; CDR3 protein: CASSPLSRTDTQYF
V gene: TRBV6-2/TRBV6-3; J gene: TRBJ2-1; D gene: NA; clone size: NA; CDR3 DNA: TGTGCCAGCAGTTACCAGAGAAATGAGCAGTTCTTC; CDR3 protein: CASSYQRNEQFF
V gene: TRBV20-1; J gene: TRBJ1-2; D gene: NA; clone size: NA; CDR3 DNA: TGCAGTGCTAGAGACGGGAGTTACTATGGCTACACCTTC; CDR3 protein: CSARDGSYYGYTF
V gene: TRBV7-2; J gene: TRBJ2-2; D gene: TRBD1; clone size: NA; CDR3 DNA: TGTGCCAGCAGCTCTGGACAGGTCTACACCGGGGAGCTGTTTTTT; CDR3 protein: CASSSGQVYTGELFF
V gene: TRBV3-1; J gene: TRBJ2-1; D gene: TRBD2; clone size: NA; CDR3 DNA: TGTGCCAGCAGCCAAGAAATGTTGCTAGCGGGAGTCTTCCATGAGCAGTTCTTC; CDR3 protein: CASSQEMLLAGVFHEQFF
V gene: TRBV5-1; J gene: TRBJ2-1; D gene: NA; clone size: NA; CDR3 DNA: TGCGCCAGCAGCTCGGGTGGCACCAGCCACAATGAGCAGTTCTTC; CDR3 protein: CASSSGGTSHNEQFF
V gene: TRBV6-2/TRBV6-3; J gene: TRBJ2-7; D gene: NA; clone size: few; CDR3 DNA: TGTGCCAGCAACCTTGTTGGGGGGACTGAGCAGTACTTC; CDR3 protein: CASNLVGGTEQYF
V gene: TRBV7-8; J gene: TRBJ2-1; D gene: NA; clone size: NA; CDR3 DNA: TGTGCCAGCAGCTTAGGTGCCCGGGTCGACTACAATGAGCAGTTCTTC; CDR3 protein: CASSLGARVDYNEQFF
V gene: TRBV2; J gene: TRBJ2-7; D gene: TRBD1; clone size: NA; CDR3 DNA: TGTGCCAGCAGATCGGGACAGGGTTTCTCCTACGAGCAGTACTTC; CDR3 protein: CASRSGQGFSYEQYF
V gene: TRBV25-1; J gene: TRBJ1-5; D gene: NA; clone size: NA; CDR3 DNA: TGTGCCAGCAGTGAGACAGGCGGTGTGGGTCAGCCCCAGCATTTT; CDR3 protein: CASSETGGVGQPQHF
V gene: TRBV12-3/TRBV12-4; J gene: TRBJ2-7; D gene: NA; clone size: few; CDR3 DNA: TGTGCCAGCAGTCTCTTTCGTGAGCAGTACTTC; CDR3 protein: CASSLFREQYF